Described below is a single T cell receptor (beta chain) sequence and its context. Profiled with immunoSEQ multiplex PCR; TCRdb holds only in-frame clones, not every one. This table holds almost 50,000 clones, about 90% found once. These data originate in a study of T cell changes during pregnancy in multiple sclerosis. Germline V gives CDR1 SGHDT, CDR2 YYEEEE. The CDR3 spans 14 residues. V lost 2 bases and J 7 bases, leaving 12 bases between the germline ends. This chain links TRBV5-6 with TRBJ1-4, with D possibly TRBD1 on 5 matching bases. The input for sequencing was CD4+ T cells from peripheral blood mononuclear cells, taken in the second trimester of pregnancy. This receptor was taken from a female donor in good health, enrolled as a control in a pregnancy study. The DNA for the CDR3 is TGTGCCAGCAGCTTCGGCAGGAGGGGTGAAAAACTGTTTTTT. Translated: CASSFGRRGEKLFF.